This T cell receptor beta chain was recovered during a study of lymphopenia after photon versus proton radiotherapy. Study-level results: Oligoclonal CD8+ Temra expansion after nadir drove photon patients' diversity drop.

The CDR3 spans 13 residues. Trimming took 5 bases from V and 1 from J, leaving 8 bases between them. Per germline, CDR1 SGHTA and CDR2 FQGTGA. The assay was immunoSEQ multiplex PCR, and TCRdb's table has in-frame clones only and misses some. This sample has about 26,000 clones, with approximately 85% found just once. Of note for this clone: The target antigen is unknown.

V is TRBV7-3 and J is TRBJ1-1; the D is unclear. This material consisted of peripheral blood, taken from a patient treated with photon-based radiotherapy. This TCR was sampled from a man aged 25-45 years with gastric cancer. CDR3 sequence: CASSPGPNTEAFF. CDR3 DNA: TGTGCCAGCAGCCCCGGTCCGAACACTGAAGCTTTCTTT.